The TCR beta chain under discussion was sequenced for a study of spatial heterogeneity in lung cancer. Study summary: For the average unique TCR and UMI combination, more than 8.5 occurrences appeared in raw reads.

This clonotype turned up a few times. Time point described: blood at routine non-recurrence follow-up after resection. Unsorted tumor, nontumor lung tissue or cryopreserved PBMC supplied the whole RNA. This CDR3 spans 13 amino acids. V gave up 1 base and J gave up 8 bases, with 11 bases separating them. The germline V gene encodes CDR1 MGHRA and CDR2 YSYEKL. Each CDR3 protein gets one entry after TCRdb re-called the 5' RACE reads with MiXCR. In the table there are around 110,000 distinct CDR3 sequences, 12% of which are singletons. The sequences come from PBMCs, collected at follow-up. The J gene is TRBJ1-2, the V gene TRBV4-1; the D gene is possibly TRBD1 (5 bases). The sequence was obtained from a male donor with early-stage non-small cell lung cancer. The CDR3 region is CASSQGSGDGYTF. CDR3 in DNA: TGCGCCAGCAGCCAAGGTTCGGGGGACGGCTACACCTTC.